Listed below are T cell receptor beta chains from one sample, sequenced in a study of CD8+ T cells in alopecia areata. Sequenced by immunoSEQ multiplex PCR; TCRdb stores in-frame clones only, minus some. The sample records 200,000 to 250,000 clones, 57% being singletons. The source was CD4+ T cells sorted from blood, collected at week 0. These receptor sequences come from a human donor with alopecia areata. CDR3s include the opening cysteine and the closing phenylalanine or tryptophan. Fields, in order: D gene, J gene, clone size, V gene, CDR3 protein, CDR3 DNA. The D gene is left open where the match is weak. Some rows have no size entry. The others give once, few or many, or a class for an expanded clone.

NA	TRBJ2-7	NA	TRBV27	CASRGHLYEQYF	TGTGCCAGCAGGGGACACCTATACGAGCAGTACTTC
NA	TRBJ1-1	few	TRBV5-1	CASSSGSPEAFF	TGCGCCAGCAGCTCCGGGTCCCCTGAAGCTTTCTTT
NA	TRBJ1-2	few	TRBV2	CASAEEAGQYDGYTF	TGTGCCAGCGCCGAGGAGGCAGGGCAGTATGATGGCTACACCTTC
TRBD2	TRBJ2-7	NA	TRBV7-2	CASSSQTSGSHYF	TGTGCCAGCAGCTCCCAGACTAGCGGGAGTCATTACTTC
NA	TRBJ1-2	NA	TRBV7-9	CASSPGQLIANYGYTF	TGTGCCAGCAGCCCTGGACAGCTGATAGCTAACTATGGCTACACCTTC
NA	TRBJ2-2	NA	TRBV7-9	CASRGVNTGELFF	TGTGCCAGCAGGGGGGTTAACACCGGGGAGCTGTTTTTT
NA	TRBJ2-1	NA	TRBV5-1	CASSLTTSSYNEQFF	TGCGCCAGCAGCTTAACGACTAGCTCCTACAATGAGCAGTTCTTC
NA	TRBJ2-1	NA	TRBV5-6	CASSPDGAYYNEQFF	TGTGCCAGCAGCCCCGACGGGGCGTACTACAATGAGCAGTTCTTC
NA	TRBJ1-5	NA	TRBV30	CAWSPHRDNNQPQHF	TGTGCCTGGAGTCCACACAGGGATAACAATCAGCCCCAGCATTTT
NA	TRBJ2-5	NA	TRBV2	CASSEASRGWSKTQYF	TGTGCCAGCAGTGAAGCGTCCAGGGGATGGTCAAAGACCCAGTACTTC
NA	TRBJ1-1	few	TRBV7-9	CASSLWGDTEAFF	TGTGCCAGCAGCTTATGGGGAGACACTGAAGCTTTCTTT
NA	TRBJ1-1	few	TRBV4-2	CASSQDLTAGNTEAFF	TGTGCCAGCAGCCAAGATCTTACTGCGGGGAACACTGAAGCTTTCTTT
NA	TRBJ1-3	NA	TRBV29-1	CSVETPRRGIRVF	TGCAGCGTTGAAACACCTCGTCGCGGTATTCGTGTTTTT
NA	TRBJ1-1	few	TRBV9	CASSVDQGNTEAFF	TGTGCCAGCAGCGTAGACCAGGGGAACACTGAAGCTTTCTTT
TRBD1	TRBJ1-2	NA	TRBV5-1	CASRTGNYGYTF	TGCGCCAGCAGGACAGGGAACTATGGCTACACCTTC
NA	TRBJ2-5	NA	TRBV30	CAGEHSAKATQYF	TGTGCCGGAGAACATTCGGCTAAGGCGACCCAGTACTTC
NA	TRBJ2-5	few	TRBV29-1	CSASGRLGETQYF	TGCAGCGCCTCAGGGCGTCTGGGAGAGACCCAGTACTTC
TRBD1	TRBJ2-3	NA	TRBV11-2	CASSFGQGGVSDTQYF	TGTGCCAGCAGCTTCGGACAGGGGGGAGTATCAGATACGCAGTATTTT
TRBD1	TRBJ2-5	NA	TRBV29-1	CSVGQGSETQYF	TGCAGCGTTGGACAGGGTAGTGAGACCCAGTACTTC
NA	TRBJ2-3	NA	TRBV29-1	CSVGNRGDTQYF	TGCAGCGTTGGCAACCGAGGGGATACGCAGTATTTT
NA	TRBJ1-1	NA	TRBV30	CAWGDLNTEAFF	TGTGCCTGGGGGGACTTGAACACTGAAGCTTTCTTT
NA	TRBJ2-5	few	TRBV4-1	CASSQSQGLGGETQYF	TGCGCCAGCAGCCAATCTCAGGGTTTGGGTGGAGAGACCCAGTACTTC
NA	TRBJ2-3	NA	TRBV5-1	CASTRGDRTATDTQYF	TGCGCCAGCACACGGGGGGATAGGACAGCCACAGATACGCAGTATTTT
NA	TRBJ1-2	NA	TRBV30	CAWSGVKKGATSNYGYTF	TGTGCCTGGAGTGGTGTGAAGAAGGGCGCTACCTCTAACTATGGCTACACCTTC
NA	TRBJ1-5	NA	TRBV10-1	CASSETSNQPQHF	TGCGCCAGCAGTGAAACGAGCAATCAGCCCCAGCATTTT
NA	TRBJ2-7	few	TRBV30	CAWRTPATYEQYF	TGTGCCTGGAGGACACCTGCTACCTACGAGCAGTACTTC
TRBD2	TRBJ2-4	NA	TRBV25-1	CASSESTSGSRKNIQYF	TGTGCCAGCAGTGAGTCGACTAGCGGGAGCAGGAAAAACATTCAGTACTTC
TRBD1	TRBJ2-5	NA	TRBV2	CASSLQGAETQYF	TGTGCCAGCAGTTTACAGGGGGCTGAGACCCAGTACTTC
NA	TRBJ2-5	NA	TRBV7-2	CASSLVRGRETQYF	TGTGCCAGCAGCTTAGTTAGGGGTAGGGAGACCCAGTACTTC
NA	TRBJ1-3	many	TRBV5-4	CASTGKGNTIYF	TGTGCCAGTACAGGGAAAGGAAACACCATATATTTT
NA	TRBJ1-3	NA	TRBV6-5	CASRPLRGAGNTIYF	TGTGCCAGCAGGCCTCTACGTGGCGCGGGAAACACCATATATTTT
NA	TRBJ2-2	NA	TRBV25-1	CASTPGSPWTGELFF	TGTGCCAGCACCCCGGGGTCCCCTTGGACCGGGGAGCTGTTTTTT
NA	TRBJ1-5	NA	TRBV2	CASRKTGWGNQPQHF	TGTGCCAGCAGAAAGACAGGTTGGGGCAATCAGCCCCAGCATTTT
TRBD1	TRBJ2-7	NA	TRBV18	CASSPGTGRSEQYF	TGTGCCAGCTCACCTGGGACAGGGAGGAGCGAGCAGTACTTC
TRBD2	TRBJ2-1	NA	TRBV5-4	CASSPGEQAGWVNEQFF	TGTGCCAGCAGCCCGGGGGAACAAGCGGGATGGGTCAATGAGCAGTTCTTC
NA	TRBJ1-1	NA	TRBV5-1	CASSSTRVTEAFF	TGCGCCAGCAGCTCCACGAGGGTCACTGAAGCTTTCTTT
TRBD1	TRBJ1-1	NA	TRBV30	CAWTHKQGLNTEAFF	TGTGCCTGGACACACAAACAGGGGCTGAACACTGAAGCTTTCTTT
NA	TRBJ2-6	NA	TRBV9	CASSILGQAGANVLTF	TGTGCCAGCAGCATCCTCGGACAAGCTGGGGCCAACGTCCTGACTTTC
TRBD1	TRBJ1-1	NA	TRBV29-1	CSVGQGDNTEAFF	TGCAGCGTCGGGCAGGGGGATAACACTGAAGCTTTCTTT
TRBD1	TRBJ1-1	few	TRBV5-1	CASSARTGENTEAFF	TGCGCCAGCAGCGCCCGGACAGGTGAGAACACTGAAGCTTTCTTT
NA	TRBJ2-3	few	TRBV6-4	CASSYNGDTQYF	TGTGCCAGCAGCTATAACGGGGATACGCAGTATTTT
NA	TRBJ1-1	few	TRBV20-1	CSATGTEAFF	TGCAGTGCTACAGGAACTGAAGCTTTCTTT
NA	TRBJ2-1	NA	TRBV27	CASSHDRYNEQFF	TGTGCCAGCAGCCACGACCGCTACAATGAGCAGTTCTTC
TRBD2	TRBJ2-2	NA	TRBV29-1	CSVADWLAENTGELFF	TGCAGCGTTGCTGACTGGCTAGCGGAGAACACCGGGGAGCTGTTTTTT
NA	TRBJ1-2	NA	TRBV29-1	CSVYSKNYGYTF	TGCAGCGTCTACAGTAAGAACTATGGCTACACCTTC